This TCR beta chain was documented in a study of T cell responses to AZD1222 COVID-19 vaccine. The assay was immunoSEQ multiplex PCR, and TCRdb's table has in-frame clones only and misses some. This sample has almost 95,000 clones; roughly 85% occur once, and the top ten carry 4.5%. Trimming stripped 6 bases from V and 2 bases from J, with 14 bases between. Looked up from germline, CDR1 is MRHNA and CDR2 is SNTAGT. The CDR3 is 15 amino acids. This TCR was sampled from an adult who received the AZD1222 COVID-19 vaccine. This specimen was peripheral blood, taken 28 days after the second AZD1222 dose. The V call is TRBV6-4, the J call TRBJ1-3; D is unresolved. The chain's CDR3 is CASRLGVGPGNTIYF. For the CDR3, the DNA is TGTGCCAGCAGGCTGGGAGTTGGGCCTGGAAACACCATATATTTT.